This TCR beta chain was sequenced during a study of cytomegalovirus exposure and HLA in healthy donors. Details on this clone: Its specificity is not known.

The V segment lost 5 bases and the J segment 2 bases; nucleotides outside the gene matches: 2. CDR1 is MDHEN and CDR2 is SYDVKM in the germline V gene. The CDR3 extends over 14 amino acids. The PCR had 60 Vbeta and 13 Jbeta primers. TCRdb's copy holds only in-frame clones and misses some; the assay was immunoSEQ multiplex PCR. The sample consists of 130,000 or so clones, roughly three fifths of them appearing once. Study conclusions and caveats: As confirmed in vitro, three CMV-associated chains were specific for CMV antigens. As a later analysis showed, a missense DCLRE1C variant was linked to trimming of TCR beta V- and J-genes. Presence/absence analyses supposed approximately even sequencing depth among donors. Later analysis suggested most CMV-associated TCR beta chains were HLA-restricted.

This chain joins TRBV28 and TRBJ1-5, with 8 bases that match TRBD1. The receptor's source is a woman aged 40 to 50 in good health and CMV-seropositive. The sample taken for sequencing was PBMCs. Written as DNA, the CDR3 is TGTGCCAGCAGTCCAGGGGGCGGCAATCAGCCCCAGCATTTT. Amino acid sequence: CASSPGGGNQPQHF.